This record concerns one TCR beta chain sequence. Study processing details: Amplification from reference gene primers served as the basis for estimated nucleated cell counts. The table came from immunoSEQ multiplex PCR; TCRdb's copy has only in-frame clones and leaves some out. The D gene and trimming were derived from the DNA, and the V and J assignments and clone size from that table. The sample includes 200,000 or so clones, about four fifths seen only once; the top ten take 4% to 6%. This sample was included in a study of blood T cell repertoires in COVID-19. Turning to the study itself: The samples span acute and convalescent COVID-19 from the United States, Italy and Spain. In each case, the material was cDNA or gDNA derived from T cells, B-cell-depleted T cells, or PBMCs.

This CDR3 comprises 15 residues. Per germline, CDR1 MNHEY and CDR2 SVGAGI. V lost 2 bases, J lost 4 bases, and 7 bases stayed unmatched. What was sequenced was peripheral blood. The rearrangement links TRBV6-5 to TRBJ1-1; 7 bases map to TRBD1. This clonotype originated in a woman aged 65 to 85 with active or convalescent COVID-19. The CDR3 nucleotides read TGTGCCAGCAGTTACGAGGGGGCCCCGGGCACTGAAGCTTTCTTT. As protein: CASSYEGAPGTEAFF.